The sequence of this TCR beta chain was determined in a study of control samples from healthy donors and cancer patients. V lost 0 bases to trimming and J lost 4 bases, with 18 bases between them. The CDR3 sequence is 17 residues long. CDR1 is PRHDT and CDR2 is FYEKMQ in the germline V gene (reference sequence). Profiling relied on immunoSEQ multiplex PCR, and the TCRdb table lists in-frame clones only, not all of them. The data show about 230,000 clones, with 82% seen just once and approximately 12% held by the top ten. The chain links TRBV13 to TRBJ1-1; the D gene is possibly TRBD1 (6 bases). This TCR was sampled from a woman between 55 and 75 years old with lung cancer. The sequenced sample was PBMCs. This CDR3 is CASSLGRVRGPGTEAFF. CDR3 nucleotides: TGTGCCAGCAGCTTAGGCCGGGTCAGGGGTCCGGGCACTGAAGCTTTCTTT.